This T cell receptor beta chain was recorded in a study of neurological immune-mediated disorders. V lost 4 bases and J 3 bases, leaving 9 bases between the germline ends. The CDR3 length is 13 residues. Germline assignment: CDR1 ENHRY and CDR2 SYGVKD. The authors made cDNA by 5'RACE with 10-nucleotide random UMIs. The yield of each sequencing run was over 160 million TCR-beta sequences from 15-18 subjects. TCRdb independently ran MiXCR on the 5' RACE reads; one entry per CDR3 protein. The sample yields roughly 50,000 distinct CDR3 sequences, approximately 16% seen once. This clonotype was seen repeatedly, ten times or more. Its specificity is unknown. Study-wide points: The study found the most TCR clonal expansion in HTLV-1-associated myelopathy and the least in multiple sclerosis, below healthy controls.

The chain carries TRBV10-3 and TRBJ2-5; D assignment may be TRBD1 or TRBD2 (6 bases each). Sequenced material: PBMCs. The sequence came from a man in his sixties in good health. In DNA form, the CDR3 reads TGTGCCATCAGTGGAAGGGGGGAAGAGACCCAGTACTTC. It is translated as CAISGRGEETQYF.